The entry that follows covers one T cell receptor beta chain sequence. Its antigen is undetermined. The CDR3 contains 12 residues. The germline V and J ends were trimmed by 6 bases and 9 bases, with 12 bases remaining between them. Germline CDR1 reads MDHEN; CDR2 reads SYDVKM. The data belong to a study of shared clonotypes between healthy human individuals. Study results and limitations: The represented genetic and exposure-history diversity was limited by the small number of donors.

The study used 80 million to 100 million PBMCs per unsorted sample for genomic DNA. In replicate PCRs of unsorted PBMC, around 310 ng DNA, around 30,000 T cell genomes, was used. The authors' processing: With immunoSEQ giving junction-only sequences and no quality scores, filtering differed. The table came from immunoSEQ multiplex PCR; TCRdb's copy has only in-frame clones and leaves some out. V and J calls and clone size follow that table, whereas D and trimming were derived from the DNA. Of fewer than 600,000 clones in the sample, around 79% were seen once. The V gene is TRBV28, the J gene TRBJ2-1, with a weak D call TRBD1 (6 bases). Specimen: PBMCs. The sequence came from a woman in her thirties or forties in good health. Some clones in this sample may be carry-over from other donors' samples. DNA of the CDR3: TGTGCCAGCAGCCTTACAGGGAGTGAGCAGTTCTTC. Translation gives CASSLTGSEQFF. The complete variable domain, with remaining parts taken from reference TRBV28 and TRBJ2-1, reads DVKVTQSSRYLVKRTGEKVFLECVQDMDHENMFWYRQDPGLGLRLIYFSYDVKMKEKGDIPEGYSVSREKKERFSLILESASTNQTSMYLCASSLTGSEQFFGPGTRLTVL.